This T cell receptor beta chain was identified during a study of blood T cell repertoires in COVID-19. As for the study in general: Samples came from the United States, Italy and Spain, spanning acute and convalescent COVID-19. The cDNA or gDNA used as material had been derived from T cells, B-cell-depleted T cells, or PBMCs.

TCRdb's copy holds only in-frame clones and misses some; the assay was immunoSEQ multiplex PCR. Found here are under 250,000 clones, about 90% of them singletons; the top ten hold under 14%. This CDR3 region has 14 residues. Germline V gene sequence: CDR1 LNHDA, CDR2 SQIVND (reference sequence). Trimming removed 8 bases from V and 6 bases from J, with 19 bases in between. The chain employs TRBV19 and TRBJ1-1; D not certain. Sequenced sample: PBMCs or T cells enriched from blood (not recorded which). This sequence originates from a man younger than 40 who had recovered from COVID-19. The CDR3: CASGPPRRAAEAFF. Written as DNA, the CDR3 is TGTGCCAGTGGGCCCCCGAGGAGGGCCGCTGAAGCTTTCTTT.